Following are 28 T cell receptor beta chains from one sample sequenced in a study of OX40 agonist ivuxolimab in advanced cancers. Some clones are missing from TCRdb's copy, which holds only in-frame ones; the method was immunoSEQ multiplex PCR. In the table there are more than 55,000 clones, 85% of which are singletons. Here the sequenced sample was CD4+ or CD8+ T cells sorted from blood, taken in a trial of the OX40 agonist ivuxolimab. The receptor set was obtained from an adult with an advanced solid tumor such as melanoma, head and neck, liver or kidney cancer.

The chain uses TRBV9 and TRBJ2-5, with no clear D. The V and J ends lost 4 bases and 8 bases respectively, with 15 bases between them. CDR1 and CDR2 (germline): SGDLS, YYNGEE. The CDR3 is 13 amino acids. CDR3 region: CASSSSSGSTQYF. The CDR3 coding sequence is TGTGCCAGCAGCTCGTCCTCAGGATCCACCCAGTACTTC.

This sequence joins TRBV28 and TRBJ1-1; D remains ambiguous. Trimming pared 1 base from V and 0 bases from J, leaving 6 bases between. The CDR3 is 14 amino acids. The germline gives CDR1 MDHEN, CDR2 SYDVKM. CDR3 bases: TGTGCCAGCAGTTTATTCCGGGTGAACACTGAAGCTTTCTTT. This gives the protein CASSLFRVNTEAFF.

This clone was seen only once. The chain carries TRBV4-1 and TRBJ2-4; D may be TRBD1 (6 bases). This CDR3 has 16 amino acids. The germline CDR1 and CDR2 sequences are MGHRA and YSYEKL. V was pared by 2 bases and J by 1 base, with 12 bases between. This chain's CDR3 is CASSQLPQGAKNIQYF. The CDR3 region has the DNA TGCGCCAGCAGCCAACTTCCCCAGGGGGCCAAAAACATTCAGTACTTC.

The chain employs TRBV5-6 and TRBJ2-2, with 7 bases lining up with TRBD1. This CDR3 is built from 17 residues. Germline CDR1 SGHDT, CDR2 YYEEEE. J was trimmed by 2 bases and V by 3 bases; bases with no gene match: 10. CDR3 residues: CASSSWYGQANTGELFF. CDR3 DNA sequence: TGTGCCAGCAGCTCCTGGTACGGACAGGCCAACACCGGGGAGCTGTTTTTT.

This clone was counted only a few times. The chain has TRBV5-1 and TRBJ1-2; no clear D. V gave up 1 base and J gave up 8 bases, with 24 bases separating them. Germline lookup yields CDR1 SGHRS and CDR2 YFSETQ. The CDR3 has 17 amino acids. The CDR3 DNA reads as TGCGCCAGCAGCTTGCGGTCAGGCGCCATCCGACTATACGGCTACACCTTC. It yields the protein CASSLRSGAIRLYGYTF.

J is TRBJ1-4 and V is TRBV11-2, with 9 positions matching TRBD1. The CDR3 is 13 amino acids. Germline V gives CDR1 SGHAT, CDR2 FQNNGV. Trimming at V came to 5 bases and at J to 8 bases, leaving 3 bases not matched to a gene. The CDR3 here is CASSLGTGEKLFF. Written as DNA, the CDR3 is TGTGCCAGCAGCCTCGGGACAGGGGAAAAACTGTTTTTT.

The chain employs TRBV6-6 and TRBJ1-1; 10 nucleotides match TRBD1. Germline V lookup: CDR1 MNHNY, CDR2 SVGAGI (reference sequence). This CDR3 has 13 amino acids. Trimming removed 8 bases from V and 5 bases from J; junction bases left unmatched: 5. CDR3 nucleotides: TGTGCCAGCCGAGGGACAGGGGAAACTGAAGCTTTCTTT. Protein: CASRGTGETEAFF.

The CDR3 DNA reads TGTGCCAGCAGCTTGTTGCGGGGAGGGACCGGGGAGCTGTTTTTT. It translates to CASSLLRGGTGELFF. The chain has TRBV5-8 and TRBJ2-2, with 7 bases identical to TRBD2. CDR1 is SGHTS and CDR2 is YDEGEE in the germline V gene. The CDR3 covers 15 residues. The trim removed 1 base at V and 5 bases at J, leaving 5 bases unmatched.

The J gene is TRBJ2-1, the V gene TRBV5-6; D not certain. The V gene lost 5 bases and the J gene lost 0 bases, with 12 bases spanning the gap. This CDR3 contains 15 residues. Germline V gene sequence: CDR1 SGHDT, CDR2 YYEEEE. CDR3 sequence: CASSIVSSSYNEQFF. CDR3 DNA: TGTGCCAGCAGTATAGTGTCCAGCTCCTACAATGAGCAGTTCTTC.

The CDR3 nucleotides are TGCGCCAGCAGTCAATTTGGCCAAGACGCAACTAATGAAAAACTGTTTTTT. This sequence encodes CASSQFGQDATNEKLFF. J is TRBJ1-4 and V is TRBV23-1; D is ambiguous. Being an ORF, TRBV23-1 has a function that is uncertain. Deletions cut 1 base from V and 0 bases from J, with 12 bases between. The CDR3 consists of 17 residues.

The chain is built from TRBV21-1 and TRBJ2-5; TRBD1 is the table's D call, not checked against the DNA. TRBV21-1 is a pseudogene locus. The CDR3 contains 14 residues. CDR3 nucleotides: TGTGCCTCCAAGGGGGCACAGTACCAAGAGACCCAGTACTTC. Translating it yields CASKGAQYQETQYF.

The chain carries TRBV6-5 and TRBJ1-5; D unclear. The CDR3 covers 15 residues. Germline V lookup: CDR1 MNHEY, CDR2 SVGAGI. Trimming stripped 0 bases from V and 1 base from J, with 7 bases between. The CDR3 loop reads CASSYSAESNQPQHF. CDR3 nucleotide sequence: TGTGCCAGCAGTTACTCGGCCGAAAGCAATCAGCCCCAGCATTTT.

The chain uses TRBV11-3 and TRBJ1-1; no clear D. CDR3 length: 16 residues. Deletions cut 2 bases from V and 1 base from J, with 14 bases between. The germline CDR1 and CDR2 sequences are SGHNT and YENEEA. CDR3 region: CASSLLGSLTNTEAFF. CDR3 bases: TGTGCCAGCAGCTTATTGGGCAGCCTCACGAACACTGAAGCTTTCTTT. Full variable domain (remainder filled in from reference TRBV11-3 and TRBJ1-1): EAGVVQSPRYKIIEKKQPVAFWCNPISGHNTLYWYLQNLGQGPELLIRYENEEAVDDSQLPKDRFSAERLKGVDSTLKIQPAELGDSAVYLCASSLLGSLTNTEAFFGQGTRLTVV.

V is TRBV29-1 and J is TRBJ2-1; D is tentatively TRBD1 or TRBD2 (5 bases each). V lost 4 bases, J lost 12 bases, and 19 bases lay in between. The length of the CDR3 is 13 residues. Germline CDR1 is SQVTM and CDR2 is ANQGSEA. This CDR3 reads CSVAPREGAGQFF. The CDR3 coding sequence is TGCAGCGTTGCCCCCCGGGAAGGGGCTGGGCAGTTCTTC.

The J gene is TRBJ2-7, the V gene TRBV6-5; tentatively, D is TRBD2 (5 bases). Trimming removed 6 bases from V and 3 bases from J, with 12 bases in between. CDR1 is MNHEY and CDR2 is SVGAGI in the germline V gene. This CDR3 region has 13 residues. The CDR3 is CASSSGRIYEQYF. The CDR3, as DNA: TGTGCCAGCAGCAGCGGACGGATCTACGAGCAGTACTTC.

The chain combines TRBV7-2 with TRBJ2-7; no clear D gene. Trimming removed 0 bases from V and 1 base from J, with 10 bases in between. This CDR3 contains 15 residues. The germline gives CDR1 SGHTA, CDR2 FQGNSA. CDR3 amino acids: CASSLALGQSYEQYF. In DNA, the CDR3 is TGTGCCAGCAGCTTAGCGTTGGGCCAGTCCTACGAGCAGTACTTC.

This sequence joins TRBV5-4 and TRBJ2-4; TRBD1 matches at 7 bases. The germline V gene has CDR1 SGHNT and CDR2 YYREEE (reference sequence). Trimming took 4 bases from V and 0 from J; bases not matched to a gene: 4. This CDR3 is built from 15 residues. This CDR3 is CASSVTGLAKNIQYF. In DNA, the CDR3 is TGTGCCAGCAGCGTGACAGGGCTAGCCAAAAACATTCAGTACTTC.

This clone was counted a single time. The V gene is TRBV6-6, the J gene TRBJ1-5; the match to TRBD1 covers 9 bases. Looked up from germline, CDR1 is MNHNY and CDR2 is SVGAGI (reference sequence). The CDR3 has 15 residues. Losses at the gene ends were 6 bases for V and 6 bases for J; bases not matched to a gene: 9. CDR3 bases: TGTGCCAGCAGCCCTATCACAGGGGGCACTCAGCCCCAGCATTTT. As protein: CASSPITGGTQPQHF.

This clone was observed a few times. The chain recombines TRBV7-2 with TRBJ2-1; 7 bases align to TRBD2. There are 16 residues in the CDR3. J lost 4 bases, V lost 6 bases, and 12 bases had no gene match. CDR1 and CDR2 (germline): SGHTA, FQGNSA. CDR3 residues: CASRSRASGNYNEQFF. CDR3 sequence (DNA): TGTGCCAGCAGGTCAAGGGCTAGCGGAAATTACAATGAGCAGTTCTTC.

The chain recombines TRBV29-1 with TRBJ2-1; D is undetermined. This CDR3 spans 11 amino acids. The V gene's germline CDR1 is SQVTM and CDR2 ANQGSEA. V was pared by 4 bases and J by 3 bases, with 4 bases between. The CDR3 sequence is CSVADYNEQFF. The CDR3 bases are TGCAGCGTTGCAGACTACAATGAGCAGTTCTTC.

Turning to this clone: This sample also contains other DNA sequences that code for the same CDR3. CDR3 protein: CSVEQNDYGYTF. In nucleotides, the CDR3 is TGCAGCGTTGAACAGAACGACTATGGCTACACCTTC. The rearrangement links TRBV29-1 to TRBJ1-2; D unresolved. Trimming pared 2 bases from V and 3 bases from J, leaving 7 bases between. CDR3 length: 12 amino acids. Germline V lookup: CDR1 SQVTM, CDR2 ANQGSEA.

The chain uses TRBV7-2 and TRBJ2-7, with TRBD1 as a possible D gene (6 bases). Trimming removed 5 bases at V and 3 bases at J, with 17 bases between. This CDR3 region has 15 residues. CDR1 SGHTA and CDR2 FQGNSA come from the germline V gene. The CDR3 DNA follows: TGTGCCAGCAGCCTACAGGGCGTTTCGGGCTACGAGCAGTACTTC. Amino acid sequence: CASSLQGVSGYEQYF. Drawing the rest from reference TRBV7-2 and TRBJ2-7, the complete variable domain is GAGVSQSPSNKVTEKGKDVELRCDPISGHTALYWYRQSLGQGLEFLIYFQGNSAPDKSGLPSDRFSAERTGGSVSTLTIQRTQQEDSAVYLCASSLQGVSGYEQYFGPGTRLTVT.

V is TRBV2 and J is TRBJ2-5; D is undetermined. CDR1 and CDR2 from the germline V gene are SNHLY and FYNNEI. The CDR3 spans 15 residues. Trimming took off 7 bases at V and 1 base at J, with 16 bases between the two ends. In DNA, the CDR3 is TGTGCCAGCAAGGTCCTCTCGAGCGTCCAAGAGACCCAGTACTTC. Its protein product is CASKVLSSVQETQYF.

The chain joins TRBV5-1 to TRBJ2-1; D remains ambiguous. The CDR3 is 14 residues long. Germline V gene sequence: CDR1 SGHRS, CDR2 YFSETQ. The V end lost 4 bases, the J end lost 0 bases, and 8 bases lay between the germline ends. The CDR3 spells CASSRLSSYNEQFF. The CDR3 region has the DNA TGCGCCAGCAGCCGTCTTAGCTCCTACAATGAGCAGTTCTTC.

The chain is built from TRBV11-2 and TRBJ1-3, with no clear D. The CDR3 runs 12 residues. The germline V and J ends were trimmed by 6 bases and 4 bases, with 7 bases remaining between them. Germline lookup yields CDR1 SGHAT and CDR2 FQNNGV. The CDR3 nucleotides read TGTGCCAGCAGTTTAAGGGGAAACACCATATATTTT. Translation gives CASSLRGNTIYF. Combining the CDR3 with reference TRBV11-2 and TRBJ1-3 gives the whole variable domain EAGVAQSPRYKIIEKRQSVAFWCNPISGHATLYWYQQILGQGPKLLIQFQNNGVVDDSQLPKDRFSAERLKGVDSTLKIQPAKLEDSAVYLCASSLRGNTIYFGEGSWLTVV.

The V and J genes are TRBV18 and TRBJ2-6; TRBD1 or TRBD2 may be the D gene (6 bases each). This CDR3 comprises 15 residues. Trimming left V 2 bases short and J 2 bases short, with 7 bases between. The germline V gene has CDR1 KGHSH and CDR2 LQKENI. The DNA for the CDR3 is TGTGCCAGCTCACCAAGGGGGGCTGGGGCCAACGTCCTGACTTTC. Its translation is CASSPRGAGANVLTF.

The gene calls are TRBV7-9 and TRBJ2-5; 9 positions match TRBD1. Looked up from germline, CDR1 is SEHNR and CDR2 is FQNEAQ (reference sequence). V gave up 0 bases and J gave up 4 bases; unmatched junction bases: 3. The CDR3 loop spans 15 amino acids. CDR3 coding DNA: TGTGCCAGCAGCTTAGCAAGGACAGGGGTAGAGACCCAGTACTTC. Translated: CASSLARTGVETQYF.

Only a few counts were recorded for this clone. A read error may produce the germline difference seen at one junction end. The chain employs TRBV5-1 and TRBJ2-7, with D possibly TRBD2 on 5 matching bases. The CDR3 extends over 11 amino acids. Per the germline V gene, CDR1 is SGHRS and CDR2 is YFSETQ. CDR3 region: CASSLDGEVGF. As DNA, the CDR3 is TGCGCCAGCAGCTTGGACGGGGAAGTAGGGTTC.